The 5 T cell receptor beta chains given below trace back to one sample, sequenced in a study of identical twins. TCRdb recomputed calls from the 5' RACE reads with MiXCR, one row per CDR3 protein. The table has about 1.7 million distinct CDR3 sequences, less than 40% seen once; the top ten hold about 0.3%. Sequencing was done on a sample of cord blood. These receptors were collected from a newborn girl in good health.

This clonotype was counted a few times. The chain links TRBV20-1 to TRBJ2-7, with D possibly matching TRBD2 (6 bases). Trimming left V 3 bases short and J 2 bases short, with 11 bases between. Germline CDR1 is DFQATT and CDR2 is SNEGSKA (reference sequence). The CDR3 has 13 residues. This CDR3 is CSASRLVPYEQYF. CDR3 DNA: TGCAGTGCTAGTAGACTAGTACCCTACGAGCAGTACTTC.

The chain recombines TRBV5-1 with TRBJ1-1; no reliable D call. The germline V gene has CDR1 SGHRS and CDR2 YFSETQ. The V end lost 2 bases, the J end lost 1 base, and 15 bases lay between the germline ends. The CDR3 covers 16 residues. CDR3 DNA: TGCGCCAGCAGCTTTGGCCTAAGGACGGCGAACACTGAAGCTTTCTTT. Translation: CASSFGLRTANTEAFF.

Worth noting for this clonotype: One junction end does not reproduce the germline sequence, and a read error may be involved. This chain connects TRBV20-1 to TRBJ1-2, with D unresolved. Germline values: CDR1 DFQATT, CDR2 SNEGSKA (reference sequence). The CDR3 is 9 residues long. CDR3: CSGWDGYTF. In DNA, the CDR3 is TGTTCGGGCTGGGATGGCTACACCTTC.

The chain has TRBV20-1 and TRBJ1-1; a weak D match, TRBD1 (5 bases). Germline CDR1 is DFQATT and CDR2 is SNEGSKA (reference sequence). The V and J ends lost 0 bases and 5 bases respectively, with 16 bases between them. The CDR3 spans 15 residues. DNA for the CDR3: TGCAGTGCTAGAGATTCTGTGCAGGGTGGGACTGAAGCTTTCTTT. It translates to CSARDSVQGGTEAFF.

The chain employs TRBV28 and TRBJ2-1, with 15 bases lining up with TRBD2. Per the germline V gene, CDR1 is MDHEN and CDR2 is SYDVKM. The trim removed 5 bases at V and 10 bases at J, leaving 12 bases unmatched. The CDR3 contains 17 residues. The CDR3 nucleotides read TGTGCCAGCAGTACTCAAAGGACTAGCGGGAGGGCCTACGAGCAGTTCTTC. It yields the protein CASSTQRTSGRAYEQFF.